This passage covers 13 T cell receptor beta chains from one sample sequenced in a study of CD8+CD57+ T cells in acquired aplastic anemia. Genomic DNA served as template for TCR beta VDJ and CDR3 profiling. TCRdb re-analysed the reads in MiXCR, keeping a single row per CDR3 protein. Here the sample spans about 180,000 distinct CDR3 sequences, roughly half being singletons. The specimen sequenced was sorted CD4+, CD8+, or CD8+CD57+ T cells (not recorded which) from PBMCs. These receptors were obtained from a human donor in good health.

V and J are TRBV2 and TRBJ2-1; 11 bases are a match to TRBD2. V was pared by 6 bases and J by 10 bases, with 8 bases of the junction left unmatched. There are 14 residues in the CDR3. Germline CDR1 reads SNHLY; CDR2 reads FYNNEI. The CDR3 is CASRGTSGPWEQFF. The CDR3 DNA follows: TGTGCCAGCAGAGGGACTAGCGGTCCGTGGGAGCAGTTCTTC.

This clonotype has more than one count but fewer than ten. The chain couples TRBV28 to TRBJ2-3; TRBD2 might be the D (6 bases). CDR3 size: 17 residues. With 5 bases removed from V and 2 bases from J, the gap between germline ends came to 20 bases. The V gene's germline CDR1 is MDHEN and CDR2 SYDVKM. The CDR3 nucleotides are TGTGCCAGCAGTCCATCCGCCCCGGGACTTTCCACAGATACGCAGTATTTT. Residues: CASSPSAPGLSTDTQYF.

J is TRBJ2-7 and V is TRBV2; 8 nucleotides agree with TRBD1. Trimming removed 6 bases from V and 3 bases from J; junction bases left unmatched: 7. The CDR3 is 14 amino acids. Per germline, CDR1 SNHLY and CDR2 FYNNEI. CDR3 sequence: CASRGQGQDYEQYF. The CDR3 DNA reads TGTGCCAGCAGAGGACAGGGACAGGACTACGAGCAGTACTTC.

In DNA, the CDR3 is TGTGCCATCAGTGAGTTTGGACAGGGGAGCGATGAGCAGTTCTTC. Its protein product is CAISEFGQGSDEQFF. The rearrangement uses TRBV10-3 and TRBJ2-1; 9 bases fit TRBD1. CDR1 ENHRY and CDR2 SYGVKD come from the germline V gene. CDR3 length equals 15 residues. Germline trimming cut 1 base from V and 8 bases from J; bases unmatched to any gene: 6.

This clonotype was counted ten times or more. This chain connects TRBV27 to TRBJ2-3; unclear D gene. The CDR3 is 14 residues long. Between the trimmed V and J ends, which lost 0 bases and 6 bases, there was a span of 10 bases. Germline V CDR1 and CDR2: MNHEY, SMNVEV (reference sequence). Written as DNA, the CDR3 is TGTGCCAGCAGTTTATCCGTTAGGGCCGATACGCAGTATTTT. Translation: CASSLSVRADTQYF.

This clonotype occurred many times. The chain combines TRBV20-1 with TRBJ2-5; 10 bases align to TRBD2. V shed 5 bases, J shed 2 bases, and the junction held 2 bases outside the gene matches. Germline lookup yields CDR1 DFQATT and CDR2 SNEGSKA (reference sequence). The CDR3 loop spans 13 amino acids. CDR3: CSAQTSGQETQYF. CDR3 nucleotides: TGCAGTGCTCAGACTAGCGGGCAAGAGACCCAGTACTTC.

This clonotype was counted ten times or more. The rearrangement uses TRBV20-1 and TRBJ2-3; 8 positions agree with TRBD2. After removal of 2 bases from V and 4 bases from J, the junction contained 14 bases not matched to a gene. Germline CDR1 is DFQATT and CDR2 is SNEGSKA (reference sequence). The CDR3 runs to 17 residues. CDR3: CSARTSPIQREPDTQYF. CDR3 sequence (DNA): TGCAGTGCTAGAACTTCCCCTATACAGCGGGAGCCAGATACGCAGTATTTT.

This rearrangement joins TRBV7-6 to TRBJ2-7, with 9 nucleotides matching TRBD2. Germline CDR1 is SGHVS and CDR2 is FNYEAQ. J was trimmed by 3 bases and V by 0 bases; bases with no gene match: 12. CDR3 length: 18 residues. CDR3 in amino acids: CASSLAESGLAGNYEQYF. In DNA, the CDR3 is TGTGCCAGCAGCTTAGCTGAGTCGGGCCTAGCGGGGAACTACGAGCAGTACTTC.

The J gene is TRBJ2-3, the V gene TRBV29-1; possibly TRBD2 for D (5 bases). Germline V gives CDR1 SQVTM, CDR2 ANQGSEA. V was trimmed by 6 bases and J by 11 bases, leaving 18 bases between them. The CDR3 sequence is 12 residues long. CDR3 sequence: CSVSRPGNEQYF. Here the CDR3 DNA reads TGCAGCGTGAGCCGGCCGGGGAATGAGCAGTATTTT.

As for this clonotype: This may arise from a read error, as a much more abundant clone is one base away. The chain carries TRBV2 and TRBJ1-2, with TRBD1 identical over 7 bases. This CDR3 region has 13 residues. The V and J ends lost 6 bases and 4 bases, in that order; junction bases with no gene match: 5. From germline, CDR1 is SNHLY and CDR2 FYNNEI. CDR3 coding DNA: TGTGCCAGCAGCAGGGGGATAGGCTATGGCTACACCTTC. It translates to CASSRGIGYGYTF.

This clonotype came up many times. The chain carries TRBV15 and TRBJ2-1; TRBD2 might be the D (5 bases). The CDR3 is made up of 15 amino acids. Trimming shortened V by 1 base and J by 2 bases, and 9 bases separated the two germline ends. CDR1 and CDR2 from the germline V gene are LNHNV and YYDKDF (reference sequence). DNA for the CDR3: TGTGCCACCAGCAGAGCGGGAACGACCTACAATGAGCAGTTCTTC. Translation: CATSRAGTTYNEQFF.

This clonotype was observed many times. The chain recombines TRBV19 with TRBJ1-2; perhaps TRBD1 as D (5 bases). The V gene lost 4 bases and the J gene lost 7 bases, with 16 bases spanning the gap. Germline CDR1 and CDR2: LNHDA and SQIVND (reference sequence). The CDR3 contains 14 residues. This CDR3 is CASSRDSLAGGYTF. For the CDR3, the DNA is TGTGCCAGTAGTAGGGACTCCCTGGCGGGTGGCTACACCTTC.

The chain combines TRBV9 with TRBJ2-7; 9 bases line up with TRBD1. CDR1 is SGDLS, CDR2 YYNGEE, per germline. Unmatched junction bases numbered 6, after V lost 4 bases and J lost 4 bases. The CDR3 is 14 residues long. The CDR3 region is CASSRRQGVYEQYF. The CDR3, as DNA: TGTGCCAGCAGCAGGAGACAGGGGGTTTACGAGCAGTACTTC.